This TCR beta chain stems from a study of shared clonotypes between healthy human individuals. A remark on this clone: One end of the junction does not line up with germline, which may come from a read error.

Sequenced by immunoSEQ multiplex PCR; TCRdb stores in-frame clones only, minus some. This table has more than 2 million clones, approximately 96% appearing once. The specimen was naive CD4+ T cells sorted from blood. This sample's subset: CD45RA+ positively selected. The clonotype originates from a man aged 18 to 29 in good health.

DNA for the CDR3: TGCAGCGCCGTTCGAGGGAAGGTCTTTTCCTTC. It translates to CSAVRGKVFSF. This sequence joins TRBV20-1 and TRBJ1-2; D is undetermined. Germline V gene data show CDR1 as DFQATT and CDR2 as SNEGSKA (reference sequence). CDR3 length equals 11 residues.